Listed here are 21 T cell receptor beta chains from one sample, sequenced in a study of blood T cell repertoires in COVID-19. Using immunoSEQ multiplex PCR, the repertoire was profiled, and TCRdb retains in-frame clones only, with some absent. The sample contains about 250,000 clones, 85% of which appear only once. The sequenced material came from peripheral blood. The receptor source for this set is a man in his fifties with active or convalescent COVID-19.

J is TRBJ1-6 and V is TRBV4-1; the match to TRBD1 covers 7 bases. Germline CDR1 is MGHRA and CDR2 is YSYEKL. The V gene end was trimmed by 1 base and the J gene end by 10 bases; junction bases not matched to a gene: 10. This CDR3 spans 16 amino acids. The CDR3 spells CASSQADRALRSPLHF. The CDR3 region has the DNA TGCGCCAGCAGCCAAGCTGACAGGGCTCTTCGGTCACCCCTCCACTTT.

The V and J genes are TRBV6-2 or TRBV6-3 and TRBJ2-2; no firm D call. The germline V and J ends were trimmed by 2 bases and 1 base, with 14 bases remaining between them. The CDR3 extends over 17 amino acids. Germline V CDR1 and CDR2: MNHEY, SVGEGT. The CDR3 DNA reads TGTGCCAGCAGTTACCCGTCTCAGACTCTGAACACCGGGGAGCTGTTTTTT. This encodes CASSYPSQTLNTGELFF.

The chain carries TRBV4-2 and TRBJ2-7; 9 nucleotides match TRBD2. This CDR3 has 15 amino acids. The trim removed 2 bases at V and 7 bases at J, leaving 9 bases unmatched. Germline loops: CDR1 LGHNA, CDR2 YNFKEQ. The CDR3 nucleotides read TGTGCCAGCAGCCAATTCGTAGCGGGAGAAGGAGAGCAGTACTTC. Translating gives CASSQFVAGEGEQYF.

The V gene is TRBV5-1, the J gene TRBJ1-2; D uncertain. From germline, CDR1 is SGHRS and CDR2 YFSETQ. Trimming shortened V by 4 bases and J by 8 bases, and 15 bases separated the two germline ends. The CDR3 loop spans 13 amino acids. In nucleotides, the CDR3 is TGCGCCAGCAGCGAGAAACCCACGAGCGGCTACACCTTC. Its protein product is CASSEKPTSGYTF. The full variable domain, rest sourced from reference TRBV5-1 and TRBJ1-2, is KAGVTQTPRYLIKTRGQQVTLSCSPISGHRSVSWYQQTPGQGLQFLFEYFSETQRNKGNFPGRFSGRQFSNSRSEMNVSTLELGDSALYLCASSEKPTSGYTFGSGTRLTVV.

The CDR3 DNA reads TGTGCCTGGAGTTTCGCGAGCAATCAGCCCCAGCATTTT. Its protein product is CAWSFASNQPQHF. The V call is TRBV30, the J call TRBJ1-5; D is unclear. CDR1 and CDR2 (germline): GTSNPN, SVGIG (reference sequence). V lost 2 bases and J 1 base, leaving 6 bases between the germline ends. The CDR3 consists of 13 residues.

The rearrangement uses TRBV11-3 and TRBJ1-5; possible D gene TRBD1, 6 bases. The CDR3 loop spans 19 amino acids. CDR1 is SGHNT, CDR2 YENEEA, per germline. The ends were cut back, 3 bases at V and 1 base at J, with 22 bases in the middle. The CDR3: CASSFETRDGQPSNQPQHF. The DNA for the CDR3 is TGTGCCAGCAGCTTCGAAACTAGAGATGGACAGCCCAGCAATCAGCCCCAGCATTTT.

CDR3 in DNA: TGTGCCAGCAGTCGTTACTCTGGGGCCAACGTCCTGACTTTC. Encoded protein: CASSRYSGANVLTF. This chain links TRBV28 with TRBJ2-6; D gene unclear. This CDR3 is 14 amino acids long. Germline V gene sequence: CDR1 MDHEN, CDR2 SYDVKM. The germline V and J ends were trimmed by 5 bases and 0 bases, with 5 bases remaining between them.

The V call is TRBV7-3, the J call TRBJ2-3; 8 nucleotides align to TRBD2. Germline loops: CDR1 SGHTA, CDR2 FQGTGA. The CDR3 totals 15 residues. V dropped 10 bases and J dropped 0; count of bases not matched to a gene: 9. The CDR3 DNA reads TGTGCCACCCCCGGGGGGGCCCCTAGCACAGATACGCAGTATTTT. Its protein is CATPGGAPSTDTQYF.

The gene calls are TRBV15 and TRBJ2-2, with 9 bases that match TRBD2. This CDR3 comprises 16 residues. With V trimmed by 1 base and J by 5 bases, 5 bases remained unmatched. Germline assignment: CDR1 LNHNV and CDR2 YYDKDF (reference sequence). DNA for the CDR3: TGTGCCACCAGCAGAGCTGGGCTAGCGGGAACCGGGGAGCTGTTTTTT. Amino acids: CATSRAGLAGTGELFF.

The CDR3 sequence is CASSPQSRGATSRGYTF. The CDR3 region has the DNA TGTGCCAGCTCACCGCAGAGTCGGGGGGCGACCTCTCGGGGCTACACCTTC. The J gene is TRBJ1-2, the V gene TRBV18; D might be TRBD1 (6 bases). The germline V and J ends were trimmed by 3 bases and 8 bases, with 25 bases remaining between them. The V gene's germline CDR1 is KGHSH and CDR2 LQKENI. This CDR3 comprises 17 residues.

The rearrangement uses TRBV7-9 and TRBJ2-3; 13 nucleotides agree with TRBD2. CDR1 and CDR2 from the germline V gene are SEHNR and FQNEAQ (reference sequence). The length of the CDR3 is 20 residues. Trimming at V came to 7 bases and at J to 4 bases, leaving 20 bases not matched to a gene. DNA of the CDR3: TGTGCCAGCACCCATACCGGGACTAGCGGGGCGAAACCCGCCCCAGATACGCAGTATTTT. Amino acids: CASTHTGTSGAKPAPDTQYF.

The J gene is TRBJ1-4, the V gene TRBV7-9; D remains ambiguous. V was shortened by 5 bases and J by 1 base, with 11 bases between the two germline ends. From germline, CDR1 is SEHNR and CDR2 FQNEAQ (reference sequence). The CDR3 is 15 amino acids. As DNA, the CDR3 is TGTGCCAGCAGCCAGAAAGGAGGAACTAATGAAAAACTGTTTTTT. It codes for CASSQKGGTNEKLFF.

The V gene is TRBV27, the J gene TRBJ2-3; 9 bases are shared with TRBD2. V was clipped by 0 bases and J by 5 bases; unmatched bases: 9. This CDR3 has 17 amino acids. In germline, CDR1 is MNHEY, CDR2 SMNVEV (reference sequence). CDR3 region: CASSLSAVAGEVDTQYF. Written as DNA, the CDR3 is TGTGCCAGCAGTTTATCGGCCGTAGCGGGAGAGGTAGATACGCAGTATTTT.

This sequence joins TRBV5-4 and TRBJ2-5, with D perhaps matching TRBD1 (6 bases). Germline CDR1 is SGHNT and CDR2 is YYREEE (reference sequence). This CDR3 is 13 amino acids long. V lost 2 bases to trimming and J lost 5 bases, with 10 bases between them. The CDR3 spells CASSFAQGETQYF. As DNA, the CDR3 is TGTGCCAGCAGCTTTGCCCAGGGGGAGACCCAGTACTTC.

V is TRBV18 and J is TRBJ1-1, with 8 bases identical to TRBD1. V lost 5 bases, J lost 5 bases, and 7 bases stayed unmatched. From germline, CDR1 is KGHSH and CDR2 LQKENI. The CDR3 has 14 residues. The CDR3 protein is CASSRTGRETEAFF. The CDR3 DNA sequence: TGTGCCAGCTCAAGGACAGGGAGAGAGACTGAAGCTTTCTTT. The variable domain in full, with the rest retrieved from reference TRBV18 and TRBJ1-1, is NAGVMQNPRHLVRRRGQEARLRCSPMKGHSHVYWYRQLPEEGLKFMVYLQKENIIDESGMPKERFSAEFPKEGPSILRIQQVVRGDSAAYFCASSRTGRETEAFFGQGTRLTVV.

This rearrangement joins TRBV5-1 to TRBJ2-6, with D tentatively TRBD1 (5 bases). The germline V and J ends were trimmed by 4 bases and 0 bases, with 11 bases remaining between them. Per the germline V gene, CDR1 is SGHRS and CDR2 is YFSETQ. CDR3 length: 16 residues. The CDR3 protein is CASSPNRISGANVLTF. CDR3 nucleotide sequence: TGCGCCAGCAGCCCGAACAGGATCTCTGGGGCCAACGTCCTGACTTTC.

This clone turned up a few times. The rearrangement joins TRBV3-1 (or the pseudogene TRBV3-2) to TRBJ1-1; 9 nucleotides align to TRBD1. Trimming took 2 bases from V and 1 from J; bases not matched to a gene: 2. Germline V lookup: CDR1 LGHDT, CDR2 YNNKEL (reference sequence). The CDR3 has 15 residues. CDR3 sequence: CASSQMGQGNTEAFF. The CDR3 DNA follows: TGTGCCAGCAGCCAAATGGGACAGGGGAACACTGAAGCTTTCTTT.

V is TRBV7-2 and J is TRBJ2-1; 8 bases map to TRBD2. Germline V lookup: CDR1 SGHTA, CDR2 FQGNSA. This CDR3 contains 15 residues. The V gene end was trimmed by 3 bases and the J gene end by 4 bases; junction bases not matched to a gene: 5. CDR3 sequence reads: CASSLSGSTYNEQFF. In DNA form, the CDR3 reads TGTGCCAGCAGCTTGAGCGGGAGTACATACAATGAGCAGTTCTTC. Full variable domain (rest looked up from reference TRBV7-2 and TRBJ2-1): GAGVSQSPSNKVTEKGKDVELRCDPISGHTALYWYRQSLGQGLEFLIYFQGNSAPDKSGLPSDRFSAERTGGSVSTLTIQRTQQEDSAVYLCASSLSGSTYNEQFFGPGTRLTVL.

Here the CDR3 reads CASSRGSAGRTEQFF. CDR3 coding DNA: TGTGCCAGCAGCCGCGGATCCGCGGGACGTACTGAGCAGTTCTTC. The chain recombines TRBV7-9 with TRBJ2-1; perhaps TRBD2 as D (6 bases). CDR3 length equals 15 residues. In germline, CDR1 is SEHNR, CDR2 FQNEAQ (reference sequence). The V gene lost 5 bases and the J gene lost 9 bases, with 20 bases spanning the gap.

The chain employs TRBV6-5 and TRBJ1-1; possible D gene TRBD1, 5 bases. Trimming took off 8 bases at V and 3 bases at J, with 10 bases between the two ends. Germline values: CDR1 MNHEY, CDR2 SVGAGI. CDR3 length: 12 amino acids. The CDR3 nucleotides are TGTGCCAGCCAAAGGGGTGACACTGAAGCTTTCTTT. It translates to CASQRGDTEAFF.

This clone has only a few counts. V and J are TRBV3-1 (or the pseudogene TRBV3-2) and TRBJ2-1; D gene ambiguous. Germline CDR1 and CDR2: LGHDT and YNNKEL (reference sequence). The V end lost 4 bases, the J end lost 0 bases, and 13 bases lay between the germline ends. This CDR3 has 16 amino acids. CDR3 sequence reads: CASSLSRGSSYNEQFF. In DNA form, the CDR3 reads TGTGCCAGCAGCCTCTCCCGAGGCAGCTCCTACAATGAGCAGTTCTTC.